The T cell receptor beta chain described here comes from a study of sequential checkpoint blockade in melanoma. This clone was picked up a small number of times. This table comes from immunoSEQ multiplex PCR, and its TCRdb copy is limited to in-frame clones, with some not included. The profile shows fewer than 3,500 clones, roughly 24% of them singletons. Documented treatment: randomized to nivolumab then ipilimumab (arm A) or the reverse (arm B). Germline CDR1 is MDHEN and CDR2 is SYDVKM. The V and J ends lost 0 bases and 6 bases respectively, with 14 bases between them. The CDR3 contains 15 residues.

This chain uses TRBV28 with TRBJ1-1; D is unresolved. The sample was tumor tissue (inferred from file names), taken from a patient given nivolumab and ipilimumab in sequence. This receptor was obtained from a human donor with melanoma. CDR3 in amino acids: CASSLWRDSKPEAFF. In nucleotides, the CDR3 is TGTGCCAGCAGTTTATGGCGGGATTCGAAGCCTGAAGCTTTCTTT.